The 9 T cell receptor beta chains below come from one sample, sequenced in a study of breast tumors, draining lymph nodes, adjacent tissues. TCRdb redid the calling of the multiplex PCR reads with MiXCR, one entry per CDR3 protein. Among more than 250,000 distinct CDR3 sequences listed, about 33% were seen once. Axillary draining lymph nodes of breast cancer patients supplied the node samples. Sequenced sample: axillary lymph node tissue. These receptors were taken from a female donor with breast cancer. Some clones in this sample may be carry-over from other donors' samples.

In its sample, this clonotype was seen many times. The chain couples TRBV20-1 to TRBJ2-5, with 13 bases that match TRBD2. V gave up 6 bases and J gave up 6 bases; unmatched junction bases: 4. The CDR3 covers 13 residues. Per germline, CDR1 DFQATT and CDR2 SNEGSKA (reference sequence). The CDR3 sequence is CSARGLAGKTQYF. CDR3 sequence (DNA): TGCAGTGCCCGGGGACTAGCGGGAAAGACCCAGTACTTC.

Only one count was recorded for this clonotype. A much larger clone differs from this one at a single base, so this may be a read error. The genes are TRBV19 and TRBJ2-7; 10 bases align to TRBD1. The CDR3 loop spans 15 amino acids. In germline, CDR1 is LNHDA, CDR2 SQIVND (reference sequence). The CDR3 bases are TGTGCCAGTGGTATTCCGGGACAGGGGCGGTACGAGCAGTACTTC. It is translated as CASGIPGQGRYEQYF.

This clonotype was recorded once. No conserved phenylalanine or tryptophan ends this CDR3, so it is likely a read error. The chain couples TRBV15 to TRBJ2-1; TRBD1 matches 8 bases. The V gene end was trimmed by 7 bases and the J gene end by 7 bases; junction bases not matched to a gene: 15. This CDR3 comprises 16 residues. Germline assignment: CDR1 LNHNV and CDR2 YYDKDF (reference sequence). CDR3 sequence: CATNPDRGRKYNEQFL. CDR3 bases: TGTGCCACCAACCCAGACAGGGGCCGCAAGTATAATGAGCAGTTCCTC.

Remarks on this clonotype: A read error may explain this, as a much larger clone is one base away. The rearrangement uses TRBV5-6 and TRBJ2-7; TRBD1 agrees at 12 bases. The germline V gene encodes CDR1 SGHDT and CDR2 YYEEEE. V lost 0 bases and J lost 6; bases outside the gene matches: 7. The CDR3 consists of 16 residues. The CDR3 DNA is TGTGCCAGCAGCTTGGTCGGGACAGGGGGCGGAGGCGAGCAGTACTTC. It encodes CASSLVGTGGGGEQYF.

This chain joins TRBV3-1 and TRBJ2-5; no reliable D call. The V gene's germline CDR1 is LGHDT and CDR2 YNNKEL (reference sequence). V was pared by 0 bases and J by 0 bases, with 14 bases between. This CDR3 contains 17 residues. The CDR3 DNA sequence: TGTGCCAGCAGCCAAGAGTCGCGAGCGCCGTACCAAGAGACCCAGTACTTC. Protein sequence: CASSQESRAPYQETQYF.

Many counts were recorded for this clonotype. The chain employs TRBV20-1 and TRBJ2-7; D possibly matches TRBD1 or TRBD2 (6 bases each). Germline CDR1 DFQATT, CDR2 SNEGSKA (reference sequence). The CDR3 totals 16 residues. Trimming took 1 base from V and 2 from J, leaving 18 bases between them. The chain's CDR3 is CSARVVGGPATYEQYF. The CDR3 DNA sequence: TGCAGTGCTAGAGTAGTTGGGGGGCCAGCCACCTACGAGCAGTACTTC.

In its sample, this clonotype was seen many times. The chain employs TRBV6-1 and TRBJ2-5; 8 bases fit TRBD2. Trimming cost V 6 bases and J 5 bases; bases outside gene matches: 8. Germline V gene lookup returns CDR1 MNHNS and CDR2 SASEGT. CDR3 length: 14 residues. For the CDR3, the DNA is TGTGCCAGCAGCCGAGCGGGAGCGGGGGAGACCCAGTACTTC. Translating it yields CASSRAGAGETQYF.

This clonotype was seen ten or more times. The chain is built from TRBV12-3 or TRBV12-4 and TRBJ2-2; D gene uncertain. Trimming took off 6 bases at V and 5 bases at J, with 7 bases between the two ends. This CDR3 comprises 12 residues. The CDR3 here is CASSLITGELFF. Here the CDR3 DNA reads TGTGCCAGCAGCCTCATAACCGGGGAGCTGTTTTTT.

The chain recombines TRBV29-1 with TRBJ2-6, with TRBD1 matching 11 bases. The CDR3 has 15 residues. V shed 6 bases, J shed 1 base, and the junction held 2 bases outside the gene matches. From germline, CDR1 is SQVTM and CDR2 ANQGSEA. CDR3 protein: CSVGQGASGANVLTF. In nucleotides, the CDR3 is TGCAGCGTAGGACAGGGGGCGTCTGGGGCCAACGTCCTGACTTTC.